This T cell receptor beta chain was retrieved from a study of neurological immune-mediated disorders. MiXCR was run by TCRdb on the 5' RACE reads, yielding one entry per CDR3 protein. In the table there are about 50,000 distinct CDR3 sequences, about 9.3% of which are singletons. Per the germline V gene, CDR1 is LGHDT and CDR2 is YNNKEL (reference sequence). CDR3 size: 16 residues. J gave up 8 bases and V 6 bases, and 13 bases lay outside the gene matches. This clonotype showed up many times. The chain employs TRBV3-1 and TRBJ1-6, with 7 positions matching TRBD1. The sample consisted of PBMCs. The source of this sequence is a man aged 65-85 years with HTLV-1-associated myelopathy (HAM/TSP). The CDR3 region has the DNA TGTGCCAGCAGATACGTTTTACGGGACAGAGATTCACCCCTCCACTTT. It encodes CASRYVLRDRDSPLHF.